This TCR beta chain was sequenced in a study of T-cell reconstitution after alpha-beta-depleted transplantation in children listed by TCRdb under 2016. Concerning the study at large: Using TCR repertoire profiling, the study followed T-cell immune reconstitution in a quantitative way in children after TCRalphabeta/CD19-depleted allogeneic hematopoietic cell transplantation.

A note on this clonotype: The target of this receptor is not known. Per-nucleotide qualities are absent, and no much larger clonotype sits a single base away.

Looking up the germline V gene yields CDR1 MGHDK and CDR2 SYGVNS. The cysteine opens and the phenylalanine closes a CDR3 of 15 amino acids. The only DNA kept is the CDR3, 45 bases in frame from the first base. The trim is 5 bases for V and 4 bases for J, with a gap of 15 bases between the germline ends. Receptor libraries were prepared by PCR. The instrument given in TCRdb is Illumina HiSeq 2500. To normalize quantification of the TCRbeta repertoire, the TCR libraries were built with molecular barcoding that relied on unique molecular identifiers. The public reads were reanalyzed by TCRdb: fastp trimming at Q25, MiXCR alignment, in-frame beta chains only. For every CDR3 protein sequence, its rows merge into one entry that carries the most common genes and DNA. The sample table shows 500,000 or so distinct CDR3 sequences, and over 25% are seen once. The leading ten clones occupy 2.4% of the sample.

The source material was PBMCs from the stem cell graft donor, sampled from the stem cell graft. The origin of this receptor is a human donor who donated a stem cell graft to a child with aplastic anemia. The V and J genes are TRBV25-1 and TRBJ2-1, with the D call tentatively TRBD1 or TRBD2, each fitting 7 bases. The DNA is TGTGCCAGCAGTCCCACGGGGGGACAGTACAATGAGCAGTTCTTC. Translated, it reads CASSPTGGQYNEQFF.